This T cell receptor beta chain emerged from a study of T cell responses to AZD1222 COVID-19 vaccine. Findings of the study overall: Only a handful of AZD1222 recipients tested seropositive at baseline.

Between the trimmed V and J ends, which lost 5 bases and 3 bases, there was a span of 1 base. Germline assignment: CDR1 MNHEY and CDR2 SVGEGT. There are 10 residues in the CDR3. Comment on this clone: Its specificity is not known.

Profiling relied on immunoSEQ multiplex PCR, and the TCRdb table lists in-frame clones only, not all of them. The sample holds approximately 150,000 clones, less than 95% seen once. The clonotype comes from an adult who received the AZD1222 COVID-19 vaccine. The sample in question was peripheral blood, obtained 28 days after the second AZD1222 dose. This chain joins TRBV6-2 or TRBV6-3 and TRBJ1-1; D unclear. The CDR3 loop reads CASSHTEAFF. The CDR3 coding sequence is TGTGCCAGCAGTCACACTGAAGCTTTCTTT.